What follows are 30 T cell receptor beta chains derived from one specimen sequenced in a study of T cells in Graves' hyperthyroidism and ophthalmopathy. Amplification of TCR beta CDR3 regions was performed using RNA transcripts as template. First-round RT-PCR of the TCR CDR3 relied on the HTBI primer set. TCRdb re-called the multiplex PCR reads with MiXCR, one entry per CDR3 protein. Among under 300,000 distinct CDR3 sequences listed, 10% to 15% were seen once. Sequenced: blood. The receptors shown here come from a woman aged 25 to 39 with Graves' hyperthyroidism that later progressed to Graves' ophthalmopathy.

This clonotype was recorded a few times. The genes are TRBV12-3 or TRBV12-4 and TRBJ2-2, with 13 bases that match TRBD2. V trimming: 5 bases; J trimming: 11 bases; junction bases outside the gene matches: 8. The CDR3 length is 15 residues. CDR3 amino acids: CASSRTSGRFGELFF. The DNA for the CDR3 is TGTGCCAGCAGTCGGACTAGCGGGAGATTCGGAGAGCTGTTTTTT.

This clonotype was detected many times. This rearrangement joins TRBV7-6 to TRBJ2-4; unclear D gene. The CDR3 has 14 residues. Germline V CDR1 and CDR2: SGHVS, FNYEAQ. With 5 bases removed from V and 4 bases from J, the gap between germline ends came to 12 bases. CDR3: CASSLYAGKNIQYF. CDR3 nucleotides: TGTGCCAGCAGCCTATATGCCGGTAAAAACATTCAGTACTTC.

The chain joins TRBV7-2 to TRBJ2-7, with 9 nucleotides matching TRBD1. The CDR3 runs 12 residues. V was clipped by 5 bases and J by 9 bases; unmatched bases: 5. CDR1 SGHTA and CDR2 FQGNSA come from the germline V gene. CDR3 bases: TGTGCCAGCAGCGGGACAGGGTCTATGCAGTACTTC. Amino acids: CASSGTGSMQYF.

This clonotype was counted a few times. The chain uses TRBV11-1 and TRBJ2-2; 8 nucleotides align to TRBD1. The CDR3 runs to 16 residues. Germline V gene sequence: CDR1 SGHAT, CDR2 FQDESV (reference sequence). The junction had 8 bases not matched to a gene; V was cut back by 5 bases and J by 3 bases. In DNA form, the CDR3 reads TGTGCCAGCAGCCCTTGGACAGGGTATGACACCGGGGAGCTGTTTTTT. As protein: CASSPWTGYDTGELFF.

This clonotype was recorded many times. V usage is TRBV20-1 and J usage is TRBJ2-1; D perhaps matches TRBD2 (6 bases). The CDR3 spans 14 residues. Trimming stripped 1 base from V and 7 bases from J, with 14 bases between. The germline V gene encodes CDR1 DFQATT and CDR2 SNEGSKA (reference sequence). CDR3 loop: CSARAAGPENEQFF. CDR3 coding DNA: TGCAGTGCTAGAGCGGCGGGACCCGAGAATGAGCAGTTCTTC.

This clonotype has ten or more counts. The chain has TRBV3-1 and TRBJ2-3, with D hard to call. There are 13 residues in the CDR3. Germline V gene data show CDR1 as LGHDT and CDR2 as YNNKEL (reference sequence). V dropped 1 base and J dropped 6 bases, with 8 bases sitting between them. DNA for the CDR3: TGTGCCAGCAGCCAAGGTGGGGTGGATACGCAGTATTTT. Residues: CASSQGGVDTQYF.

In this sample, this clonotype turned up many times. V gene TRBV6-1 combines with J gene TRBJ2-7, with 7 bases lining up with TRBD2. In germline, CDR1 is MNHNS, CDR2 SASEGT. The CDR3 totals 14 residues. The trim removed 6 bases at V and 3 bases at J, leaving 8 bases unmatched. CDR3 protein: CASRAPGLYYEQYF. The DNA of the CDR3 is TGTGCCAGCAGAGCTCCGGGACTATACTACGAGCAGTACTTC.

This clonotype showed up many times. This rearrangement joins TRBV7-9 to TRBJ2-1; 12 bases are a match to TRBD2. With V trimmed by 3 bases and J by 4 bases, 10 bases remained unmatched. There are 18 residues in the CDR3. Germline-derived CDR1 and CDR2 are SEHNR and FQNEAQ (reference sequence). The CDR3 nucleotides read TGTGCCAGCAGCTTTTCGGGACTAGCGGGCCCGCAATACAATGAGCAGTTCTTC. Amino acid sequence: CASSFSGLAGPQYNEQFF.

This clonotype showed up many times. J is TRBJ2-5 and V is TRBV6-1; TRBD1 matches 12 bases. This CDR3 is built from 20 residues. In germline, CDR1 is MNHNS, CDR2 SASEGT. Trimming cost V 5 bases and J 12 bases; bases outside gene matches: 28. This chain's CDR3 is CASSSYWDRGQSNMTAGEYF. DNA of the CDR3: TGTGCCAGCAGTTCTTATTGGGACAGGGGGCAATCAAACATGACCGCCGGGGAGTACTTC.

This clonotype was found a few times. The chain has TRBV6-1 and TRBJ1-2; no clear D gene. Deletions cut 4 bases from V and 5 bases from J, with 14 bases between. Germline CDR1 is MNHNS and CDR2 is SASEGT. The CDR3 loop spans 14 amino acids. The CDR3 nucleotides read TGTGCCAGCAGTGCCCAACGAATGGAGTATGGCTACACCTTC. As protein: CASSAQRMEYGYTF.

In regard to this clonotype: A clone one base away is much larger, so this may be a read error. The V call is TRBV6-1, the J call TRBJ2-1, with 8 bases that match TRBD2. CDR3 length: 14 residues. V was pared by 8 bases and J by 4 bases, with 7 bases of the junction left unmatched. Germline V gene sequence: CDR1 MNHNS, CDR2 SASEGT. CDR3 DNA sequence: TGTGCCAGCGCGGAACTAGCGGATTACAATGAGCAGTTCTTC. Translating gives CASAELADYNEQFF.

This clonotype was observed at least ten times. The chain uses TRBV7-9 and TRBJ2-1; 13 bases are shared with TRBD2. The junction had 4 bases not matched to a gene; V was cut back by 5 bases and J by 3 bases. CDR3 length: 16 amino acids. Germline V lookup: CDR1 SEHNR, CDR2 FQNEAQ (reference sequence). CDR3: CASSEGLAGDYNEQFF. CDR3 DNA sequence: TGTGCCAGCAGCGAAGGACTAGCGGGAGACTACAATGAGCAGTTCTTC.

V gene TRBV7-6 combines with J gene TRBJ2-3, with 9 bases aligning to TRBD2. The CDR3 is 15 amino acids. After removal of 4 bases from V and 8 bases from J, the junction contained 10 bases not matched to a gene. Per germline, CDR1 SGHVS and CDR2 FNYEAQ. The CDR3 DNA is TGTGCCAGCAGCTCCTTAGGGCTAGCGGGGTTTACGCAGTATTTT. It translates to CASSSLGLAGFTQYF.

Regarding this clonotype: A much larger clonotype is one base distant, so this may be a read error. Because the CDR3 is missing its conserved closing phenylalanine or tryptophan, this is likely a read error. The chain has TRBV20-1 and TRBJ2-1; D might be TRBD2 (5 bases). The CDR3 extends over 12 amino acids. Germline V gene data show CDR1 as DFQATT and CDR2 as SNEGSKA (reference sequence). The CDR3 here is CGIARFDNEQFL. The CDR3 DNA sequence: TGCGGGATAGCGAGATTTGACAATGAGCAGTTCTTA.

This clonotype has at least ten counts. CDR3 sequence reads: CASSDRVRSSYEQYF. The DNA of the CDR3 is TGTGCCAGCTCCGACAGAGTCCGTAGCTCCTACGAGCAGTACTTC. The gene calls are TRBV13 and TRBJ2-7; tentative D call: TRBD1 (5 bases). Trimming stripped 8 bases from V and 0 bases from J, with 17 bases between. CDR1 PRHDT and CDR2 FYEKMQ come from the germline V gene (reference sequence). This CDR3 contains 15 residues.

This clonotype was recorded at least ten times. The chain is built from TRBV28 and TRBJ2-7; 7 bases map to TRBD2. Germline V gene sequence: CDR1 MDHEN, CDR2 SYDVKM. The CDR3 is 16 amino acids. V shed 3 bases, J shed 4 bases, and the junction held 12 bases outside the gene matches. The CDR3 region has the DNA TGTGCCAGCAGTTTTGGTTCGGGGAGGGCCCAGTACGAGCAGTACTTC. It yields the protein CASSFGSGRAQYEQYF.

V is TRBV14 and J is TRBJ2-3; D might be TRBD2 (5 bases). V was cut by 3 bases and J by 6 bases, with 16 bases left in between. The CDR3 covers 15 residues. CDR1 is SGHDN and CDR2 is FVKESK in the germline V gene. As DNA, the CDR3 is TGTGCCAGCAGCCAGAGCGGCCTGATTGGTGATACGCAGTATTTT. This translates into CASSQSGLIGDTQYF.

This clonotype came up many times. The chain uses TRBV6-1 and TRBJ1-2; TRBD1 aligns across 7 bases. This CDR3 region has 14 residues. Germline assignment: CDR1 MNHNS and CDR2 SASEGT. The V and J ends lost 6 bases and 4 bases, in that order; junction bases with no gene match: 8. The CDR3 DNA follows: TGTGCCAGCAGGGCCGAAGGGACAGCCTATGGCTACACCTTC. This sequence encodes CASRAEGTAYGYTF.

Only a few counts were recorded for this clonotype. V gene TRBV14 combines with J gene TRBJ1-4; D remains unclear. Trimming shortened V by 3 bases and J by 8 bases, and 10 bases separated the two germline ends. Germline V gene data show CDR1 as SGHDN and CDR2 as FVKESK. This CDR3 has 13 residues. Here the CDR3 reads CASSQGYREKLFF. The CDR3 DNA follows: TGTGCCAGCAGCCAGGGATATCGCGAAAAACTGTTTTTT.

This clonotype was detected ten times or more. The V gene is TRBV3-1, the J gene TRBJ2-1; D gene ambiguous. CDR1 is LGHDT and CDR2 is YNNKEL in the germline V gene (reference sequence). The CDR3 loop spans 15 amino acids. V shed 1 base and J shed 2 bases, with 9 bases lying between them. CDR3: CASSQVTVTYNEQFF. CDR3 nucleotide sequence: TGTGCCAGCAGCCAAGTAACAGTCACCTACAATGAGCAGTTCTTC.

This clonotype was recorded many times. The rearrangement joins TRBV18 to TRBJ2-1, with 10 bases that match TRBD1. CDR1 KGHSH and CDR2 LQKENI come from the germline V gene. J lost 7 bases, V lost 6 bases, and 0 bases had no gene match. The CDR3 spans 12 residues. Here the CDR3 DNA reads TGTGCCAGCTCGGACAGGGGGAATGAGCAGTTCTTC. It translates to CASSDRGNEQFF.

This clonotype was recorded many times. The rearrangement joins TRBV28 to TRBJ2-7; 10 bases map to TRBD2. This CDR3 contains 16 residues. The ends lost 4 bases at V and 7 bases at J; junction bases unmatched: 13. Germline V gene lookup returns CDR1 MDHEN and CDR2 SYDVKM. The CDR3 sequence: CASSSPSGSISGEQYF. The CDR3 DNA is TGTGCCAGCAGTTCGCCTAGCGGGAGTATCTCGGGGGAGCAGTACTTC.

In its sample, this clonotype was seen a few times. The chain uses TRBV6-5 and TRBJ2-2; 8 positions agree with TRBD1. The CDR3 is 17 residues long. Per germline, CDR1 MNHEY and CDR2 SVGAGI. V trimming: 2 bases; J trimming: 7 bases; junction bases outside the gene matches: 12. The CDR3 protein is CASSYGEQGGGVGELFF. CDR3 sequence (DNA): TGTGCCAGCAGTTACGGGGAACAGGGGGGAGGTGTCGGGGAGCTGTTTTTT.

This clonotype showed up many times. This chain connects TRBV30 to TRBJ2-1; D is unclear. The germline gives CDR1 GTSNPN, CDR2 SVGIG (reference sequence). Trimming removed 4 bases at V and 0 bases at J, with 13 bases between. This CDR3 comprises 15 residues. The CDR3 DNA reads as TGTGCCTGGATATTTGGCAGTAGCTCCTACAATGAGCAGTTCTTC. Its translation: CAWIFGSSSYNEQFF.

The chain employs TRBV15 and TRBJ1-1; D is ambiguous. V lost 3 bases to trimming and J lost 6 bases, with 14 bases between them. CDR1 is LNHNV and CDR2 is YYDKDF in the germline V gene (reference sequence). The CDR3 has 14 amino acids. CDR3 sequence (DNA): TGTGCCACCAGCAGCGACTCCGGAGGGCCTGAAGCTTTCTTT. This encodes CATSSDSGGPEAFF.

In this sample, this clonotype turned up many times. This sequence joins TRBV15 and TRBJ2-7, with TRBD2 identical over 8 bases. The CDR3 spans 14 residues. Germline loops: CDR1 LNHNV, CDR2 YYDKDF (reference sequence). The junction had 1 base not matched to a gene; V was cut back by 0 bases and J by 3 bases. The CDR3 DNA follows: TGTGCCACCAGCAGAGAAACTAGCGGCTACGAGCAGTACTTC. Protein sequence: CATSRETSGYEQYF.

The genes are TRBV27 and TRBJ2-1; tentatively, D is TRBD2 (5 bases). Germline CDR1 MNHEY, CDR2 SMNVEV (reference sequence). The CDR3 contains 18 residues. V was pared by 0 bases and J by 0 bases, with 15 bases between. The chain's CDR3 is CASSLSEGWISSYNEQFF. In nucleotides, the CDR3 is TGTGCCAGCAGTTTATCTGAGGGCTGGATCAGCTCCTACAATGAGCAGTTCTTC.

The sample holds many counts of this clonotype. The V and J genes are TRBV7-9 and TRBJ2-1, with 12 bases lining up with TRBD2. With 5 bases clipped from V and 10 bases from J, the junction kept 9 bases outside the gene matches. From germline, CDR1 is SEHNR and CDR2 FQNEAQ (reference sequence). The CDR3 covers 15 residues. CDR3 amino acids: CASSPRLAGDREQFF. CDR3 bases: TGTGCCAGCAGCCCCAGACTAGCGGGAGATCGGGAGCAGTTCTTC.

This clonotype was seen a handful of times. V and J are TRBV16 and TRBJ1-4, with D perhaps TRBD1 (5 bases). The CDR3 sequence is 16 residues long. Germline CDR1 is KGHSY and CDR2 is FQNENV. Between the trimmed V and J ends, which lost 4 bases and 0 bases, there was a span of 12 bases. CDR3 loop: CASSPRQPATNEKLFF. DNA for the CDR3: TGTGCCAGCAGCCCCAGACAGCCAGCAACTAATGAAAAACTGTTTTTT.

To note about this clonotype: A single base separates this from a much larger clone, so it may be a read error. J is TRBJ2-3 and V is TRBV27, with D perhaps TRBD1 (7 bases). The germline V gene has CDR1 MNHEY and CDR2 SMNVEV (reference sequence). The CDR3 loop spans 14 amino acids. The CDR3 protein is CASSYLGRTGTQYF. Written as DNA, the CDR3 is TGTGCCAGCAGTTATCTAGGGAGGACAGGTACGCAGTATTTT.